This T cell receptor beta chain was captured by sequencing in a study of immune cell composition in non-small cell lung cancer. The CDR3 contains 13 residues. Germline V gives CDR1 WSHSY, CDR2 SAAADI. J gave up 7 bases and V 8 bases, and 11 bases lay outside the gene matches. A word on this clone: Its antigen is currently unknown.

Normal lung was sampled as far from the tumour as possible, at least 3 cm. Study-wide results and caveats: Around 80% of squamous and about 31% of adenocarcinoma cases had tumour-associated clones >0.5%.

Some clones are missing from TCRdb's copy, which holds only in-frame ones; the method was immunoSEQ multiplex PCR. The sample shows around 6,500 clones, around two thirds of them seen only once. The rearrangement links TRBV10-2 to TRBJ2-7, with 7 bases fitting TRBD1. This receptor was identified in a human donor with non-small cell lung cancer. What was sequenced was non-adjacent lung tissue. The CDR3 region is CASREGGVGEQYF. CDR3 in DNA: TGCGCCAGCCGGGAAGGGGGCGTAGGTGAGCAGTACTTC.